The 16 T cell receptor beta chains listed next were all sequenced from one sample in a study of T cell responses to AZD1222 COVID-19 vaccine (dated by TCRdb to about 2021). Reading the label with the study, this specimen's time point is: baseline before first vaccination. The library was generated by the immunoSEQ multiplex PCR assay. TCRdb limited this immuneACCESS table to in-frame rearrangements with V and J called. A share of clones is missing; checked studies link under half to unresolved V genes, and the rest is unexplained. The sample includes more than 150,000 clones, with roughly 92% observed a single time. 8.5% to 12% of the sample is in the top ten clones. The source material was peripheral blood, sampled on day 0 of AZD1222 vaccination. All receptors come from an adult in good health.

The V gene is TRBV12-3 or TRBV12-4, the J gene TRBJ1-1, with D uncertain. V was cut by 7 bases and J by 0 bases, with 9 bases left in between. The CDR3 length is 13 residues. The CDR3 DNA sequence: TGTGCCAGCACTTGGGCGGTGAACACTGAAGCTTTCTTT. Amino acids: CASTWAVNTEAFF.

The chain is built from TRBV7-9 and TRBJ1-2; TRBD1 might be the D (5 bases). Germline lookup yields CDR1 SEHNR and CDR2 FQNEAQ (reference sequence). Trimming cost V 2 bases and J 4 bases, with 17 bases left between them. There are 16 residues in the CDR3. The CDR3 coding sequence is TGTGCCAGCAGCTTAATAGCGGGGCAGGTCCGCTATGGCTACACCTTC. This gives the protein CASSLIAGQVRYGYTF.

The gene calls are TRBV27 and TRBJ2-1; 7 bases map to TRBD1. The CDR3 has 16 amino acids. Germline assignment: CDR1 MNHEY and CDR2 SMNVEV (reference sequence). V trimming: 6 bases; J trimming: 8 bases; junction bases outside the gene matches: 16. The CDR3 protein is CASRQEQGPFKDEQFF. The DNA of the CDR3 is TGTGCCAGCAGACAAGAACAGGGGCCGTTTAAGGATGAGCAGTTCTTC.

This CDR3 reads CASSPYRGDTDTQYF. CDR3 nucleotide sequence: TGCGCCAGCAGCCCATACAGGGGAGACACAGATACGCAGTATTTT. The chain is built from TRBV5-1 and TRBJ2-3; TRBD1 aligns across 7 bases. CDR1 and CDR2 from the germline V gene are SGHRS and YFSETQ. V gave up 4 bases and J gave up 2 bases; unmatched junction bases: 7. This CDR3 contains 15 residues.

The chain is built from TRBV14 and TRBJ1-1; the D is unclear. V gave up 3 bases and J gave up 1 base, with 15 bases separating them. This CDR3 is 16 amino acids long. The germline V gene encodes CDR1 SGHDN and CDR2 FVKESK. CDR3 in DNA: TGTGCCAGCAGCCAGAGGCGAGAAGCAGGGAACACTGAAGCTTTCTTT. Protein product: CASSQRREAGNTEAFF.

The genes are TRBV7-2 and TRBJ2-1; 11 bases agree with TRBD2. This CDR3 spans 18 amino acids. Germline V gene sequence: CDR1 SGHTA, CDR2 FQGNSA. Trimming cost V 1 base and J 3 bases; bases outside gene matches: 8. CDR3 region: CASSLVGTSGTLYNEQFF. DNA for the CDR3: TGTGCCAGCAGCTTAGTAGGGACTAGCGGCACCCTCTACAATGAGCAGTTCTTC.

This clone appeared once. This sequence joins TRBV4-1 and TRBJ2-3; D is possibly TRBD1 (6 bases). CDR1 and CDR2 from the germline V gene are MGHRA and YSYEKL. There are 15 residues in the CDR3. Trimming pared 4 bases from V and 0 bases from J, leaving 11 bases between. For the CDR3, the DNA is TGCGCCAGCAGCCTTTGGACAGATAGCACAGATACGCAGTATTTT. This gives the protein CASSLWTDSTDTQYF.

This rearrangement joins TRBV7-8 to TRBJ2-5; D tentatively fits TRBD1 or TRBD2 (5 bases each). V was cut by 4 bases and J by 2 bases, with 11 bases left in between. This CDR3 is built from 14 residues. Germline CDR1 is SGHVS and CDR2 is FQNEAQ. The CDR3 loop reads CASSSRGVQETQYF. The CDR3 DNA is TGTGCCAGCAGCTCTAGGGGAGTGCAAGAGACCCAGTACTTC.

The rearrangement joins TRBV7-9 to TRBJ2-7; D is unresolved. V was cut by 4 bases and J by 3 bases, with 7 bases left in between. The CDR3 covers 12 residues. Germline-derived CDR1 and CDR2 are SEHNR and FQNEAQ (reference sequence). This chain's CDR3 is CASSSTVYEQYV. CDR3 nucleotide sequence: TGTGCCAGCAGCTCCACAGTCTACGAGCAGTACGTC.

This chain links TRBV24-1 with TRBJ1-2, with unresolved D. From germline, CDR1 is KGHDR and CDR2 SFDVKD. V was cut by 5 bases and J by 0 bases, with 9 bases left in between. This CDR3 comprises 14 residues. The CDR3 sequence: CATSGYEANYGYTF. In DNA, the CDR3 is TGTGCCACCAGTGGGTACGAGGCTAACTATGGCTACACCTTC.

V and J are TRBV18 and TRBJ1-3; the D is unclear. Trimming stripped 0 bases from V and 0 bases from J, with 15 bases between. The CDR3 extends over 18 amino acids. Germline assignment: CDR1 KGHSH and CDR2 LQKENI. CDR3 in DNA: TGTGCCAGCTCACCACCTCTTAGCCAAGCATACTCTGGAAACACCATATATTTT. Its translation: CASSPPLSQAYSGNTIYF.

This chain uses TRBV27 with TRBJ1-4; D call uncertain. Trimming shortened V by 6 bases and J by 9 bases, and 11 bases separated the two germline ends. Germline V CDR1 and CDR2: MNHEY, SMNVEV (reference sequence). The CDR3 consists of 12 residues. The CDR3 sequence is CASSKNRQKLFF. CDR3 in DNA: TGTGCCAGCAGCAAAAACCGCCAAAAACTGTTTTTT.

This rearrangement joins TRBV14 to TRBJ2-7; TRBD1 is a possible D gene (5 bases). The CDR3 length is 14 residues. V was trimmed by 2 bases and J by 4 bases, leaving 12 bases between them. Germline loops: CDR1 SGHDN, CDR2 FVKESK. CDR3 in amino acids: CASSQSGKGYEQYF. Here the CDR3 DNA reads TGTGCCAGCAGCCAATCAGGGAAGGGGTACGAGCAGTACTTC.

This chain connects TRBV7-9 to TRBJ1-5; D unresolved. Germline V CDR1 and CDR2: SEHNR, FQNEAQ (reference sequence). V lost 5 bases, J lost 2 bases, and 16 bases lay in between. The CDR3 loop spans 16 amino acids. The CDR3 loop reads CASSPTGLGGNQPQHF. Here the CDR3 DNA reads TGTGCCAGCAGCCCTACGGGCCTCGGTGGCAATCAGCCCCAGCATTTT.

This sequence joins TRBV12-5 and TRBJ2-7; tentative D call: TRBD1 (6 bases). Trimming took off 4 bases at V and 7 bases at J, with 17 bases between the two ends. CDR1 is LGHNT and CDR2 is FRNRAP in the germline V gene. The CDR3 contains 14 residues. The CDR3 coding sequence is TGTGCTAGTGGTTCTCGACAGGTAGATGGGGAGCAGTACTTC. Translated: CASGSRQVDGEQYF.

This chain joins TRBV6-1 and TRBJ1-1; D possibly corresponds to TRBD1 (6 bases). The germline V gene has CDR1 MNHNS and CDR2 SASEGT. V gave up 1 base and J gave up 0 bases, with 6 bases separating them. CDR3 length equals 14 residues. The CDR3 DNA is TGTGCCAGCAGTGAAGACAGGGTGAACACTGAAGCTTTCTTT. This gives the protein CASSEDRVNTEAFF.